This TCR beta chain was identified in a study of blood T cells in healthy people across ages. Samples each had at least 6 micrograms of total RNA extracted. CDR3 length: 16 amino acids. Germline V gene data show CDR1 as SGHTA and CDR2 as FQGNSA. Trimming removed 3 bases at V and 8 bases at J, with 20 bases between. For the second PCR, which ran for roughly 7 to 11 cycles, a sample-barcoded 5' primer and a J-beta primer mix were used. TCRdb reanalysed the 5' RACE reads using MiXCR and keeps one entry per CDR3 protein. The sample consists of roughly 700,000 distinct CDR3 sequences, roughly 25% of them appearing once. This sample also appeared in a second study, on T cells of mothers and their children.

Material for sequencing was blood. The receptor was isolated from a boy younger than 18 in good health. The genes are TRBV7-2 and TRBJ2-4; TRBD1 or TRBD2 may be the D gene (5 bases each). This chain's CDR3 is CASSFTSGTYYDIQYF. The CDR3 nucleotides read TGTGCCAGCAGCTTTACCTCGGGGACCTATTATGACATTCAGTACTTC.